The 26 T cell receptor beta chains below come from one sample, sequenced in a study of blood T cells in healthy people across ages. Primed by a sample-barcoded 5' primer and a J-beta primer mix, a second PCR proceeded for 7 to 11 cycles. TCRdb re-derived calls from the 5' RACE reads in MiXCR, one entry per CDR3 protein. The sample shows around 700,000 distinct CDR3 sequences, approximately 25% of them seen only once. The sample was also linked to a second study, of T cells of mothers and their children.

The material sequenced was blood. Every receptor here comes from a boy younger than 18 in good health.

The V gene is TRBV27, the J gene TRBJ1-2; weak D call: TRBD1 (5 bases). Germline CDR1 reads MNHEY; CDR2 reads SMNVEV (reference sequence). V was pared by 5 bases and J by 3 bases, with 13 bases between. The CDR3 totals 14 residues. The CDR3 region has the DNA TGTGCCAGCAGTCCCCGCAGGGAGGACTATGGCTACACCTTC. It specifies CASSPRREDYGYTF.

The chain uses TRBV28 and TRBJ2-1; TRBD2 is a possible D gene (5 bases). The germline gives CDR1 MDHEN, CDR2 SYDVKM. This CDR3 contains 10 residues. Trimming shortened V by 8 bases and J by 9 bases, and 8 bases separated the two germline ends. CDR3 coding DNA: TGTGCCAGCGGACTCACTGAGCAGTTCTTC. It is translated as CASGLTEQFF.

This clonotype came up a few times. The rearrangement joins TRBV3-1 to TRBJ2-5; TRBD1 matches at 7 bases. Trimming took 3 bases from V and 7 from J; bases not matched to a gene: 5. The CDR3 has 13 amino acids. The germline V gene encodes CDR1 LGHDT and CDR2 YNNKEL (reference sequence). The CDR3 reads CASSHQGDVTQYF. DNA of the CDR3: TGTGCCAGCAGCCATCAGGGGGACGTGACCCAGTACTTC.

This chain links TRBV28 with TRBJ2-5; D gene unclear. The J call may be in error: the DNA end matches TRBJ2-7 better. CDR1 MDHEN and CDR2 SYDVKM come from the germline V gene. The CDR3 spans 14 residues. CDR3 loop: CASTDHLALREQYF. CDR3 DNA sequence: TGTGCCAGCACTGATCACCTGGCCCTGCGCGAGCAGTACTTC.

There are a few counts of this clonotype. The chain couples TRBV25-1 to TRBJ2-1; no clear D. Germline V gene lookup returns CDR1 MGHDK and CDR2 SYGVNS. The CDR3 is 16 amino acids. Trimming pared 3 bases from V and 0 bases from J, leaving 12 bases between. DNA for the CDR3: TGTGCCAGCAGTGAGGGTAGCCGGAGCTCCTACAATGAGCAGTTCTTC. It yields the protein CASSEGSRSSYNEQFF.

This clonotype occurred many times. CDR3 nucleotides: TGTGCCAGCAGCTGGACAGGCAATGAGCAGTTCTTC. Translated, it gives CASSWTGNEQFF. This chain uses TRBV7-9 with TRBJ2-1, with 7 bases fitting TRBD1. The CDR3 spans 12 residues. With 4 bases clipped from V and 6 bases from J, the junction kept 0 bases outside the gene matches. CDR1 is SEHNR, CDR2 FQNEAQ, per germline (reference sequence).

In the case of this clonotype: The conserved phenylalanine or tryptophan normally closing the CDR3 is absent here, so this likely arose from a read error. This rearrangement joins TRBV10-3 to TRBJ2-5; 7 bases agree with TRBD2. The CDR3 length is 17 residues. After removal of 2 bases from V and 0 bases from J, the junction contained 9 bases not matched to a gene. Per germline, CDR1 ENHRY and CDR2 SYGVKD. CDR3 region: CAISEVAGGVYQETQYL. The CDR3 nucleotides are TGTGCCATCAGTGAGGTAGCGGGCGGGGTGTACCAAGAGACCCAGTACCTC.

This clonotype was picked up many times. This chain uses TRBV7-2 with TRBJ2-5; D is ambiguous. The germline V gene encodes CDR1 SGHTA and CDR2 FQGNSA. The CDR3 has 13 residues. Deletions cut 1 base from V and 6 bases from J, with 9 bases between. As DNA, the CDR3 is TGTGCCAGCAGCTTAGAGGGTTGGAAGACCCAGTACTTC. Its translation: CASSLEGWKTQYF.

This clonotype occurred a few times. This chain joins TRBV7-9 and TRBJ2-7; TRBD1 matches 7 bases. The J segment lost 4 bases and the V segment lost 5 bases, leaving 5 bases of the junction unmatched. The CDR3 length is 13 residues. In germline, CDR1 is SEHNR, CDR2 FQNEAQ (reference sequence). CDR3 bases: TGTGCCAGCAGCGCCCGGGACAGATACGAGCAGTACTTC. This encodes CASSARDRYEQYF.

This clonotype came up a few times. The chain employs TRBV7-2 and TRBJ2-3, with D unresolved. V lost 3 bases and J 3 bases, leaving 7 bases between the germline ends. Germline values: CDR1 SGHTA, CDR2 FQGNSA. This CDR3 spans 13 amino acids. CDR3 sequence reads: CASSFKWTDTQYF. CDR3 nucleotides: TGTGCCAGCAGCTTTAAGTGGACAGATACGCAGTATTTT.

This rearrangement joins TRBV10-2 to TRBJ2-7; the match to TRBD2 covers 7 bases. The CDR3 runs to 15 residues. The germline V gene encodes CDR1 WSHSY and CDR2 SAAADI. V lost 2 bases to trimming and J lost 5 bases; unmatched junction nucleotides: 9. CDR3 in DNA: TGCGCCAGCAGTGAGGGACTGGGAGGGTCCAACGAGCAGTACTTC. It codes for CASSEGLGGSNEQYF.

This clonotype was detected a few times. The chain carries TRBV20-1 and TRBJ1-6; TRBD1 aligns across 8 bases. Per the germline V gene, CDR1 is DFQATT and CDR2 is SNEGSKA (reference sequence). Losses at the gene ends were 5 bases for V and 7 bases for J; bases not matched to a gene: 10. CDR3 size: 15 residues. The CDR3: CSALRRRQGNSPLHF. DNA of the CDR3: TGCAGTGCTCTTCGGAGGAGACAGGGGAATTCACCCCTCCACTTT.

The V call is TRBV4-1, the J call TRBJ2-1; 7 nucleotides match TRBD2. This CDR3 contains 12 residues. With V trimmed by 5 bases and J by 12 bases, 7 bases remained unmatched. Germline CDR1 is MGHRA and CDR2 is YSYEKL. The CDR3 sequence is CASSADGGRQFF. Written as DNA, the CDR3 is TGCGCCAGCAGCGCGGACGGGGGGAGGCAGTTCTTC.

The chain uses TRBV29-1 and TRBJ2-1, with D perhaps given as TRBD1 or TRBD2 (7 bases each). The length of the CDR3 is 11 residues. V lost 6 bases, J lost 8 bases, and 11 bases lay in between. The germline gives CDR1 SQVTM, CDR2 ANQGSEA. CDR3 region: CSVSGTDEQFF. DNA of the CDR3: TGCAGCGTAAGCGGGACAGATGAGCAGTTCTTC.

This clonotype was counted between two and nine times. The J gene is TRBJ2-7, the V gene TRBV12-3 or TRBV12-4; the D is unclear. Trimming took off 6 bases at V and 7 bases at J, with 13 bases between the two ends. The CDR3 runs to 12 residues. In DNA, the CDR3 is TGTGCCAGCAGCTCGGATCATAGGGAGCAGTACTTC. Amino acid sequence: CASSSDHREQYF.

V gene TRBV4-1 combines with J gene TRBJ2-1; D gene unclear. CDR3 length: 14 residues. V was shortened by 1 base and J by 5 bases, with 9 bases between the two germline ends. The germline gives CDR1 MGHRA, CDR2 YSYEKL. For the CDR3, the DNA is TGCGCCAGCAGCCAAGGTGCTCGAGACAATGAGCAGTTCTTC. Amino acids: CASSQGARDNEQFF.

Details on this clonotype: Relative to the germline gene, one junction end is altered; a read error may explain this. For the CDR3, the DNA is TGTGCCATCAGTGATTTGACCCTCCCCGGGGAGCTGTTTTTT. Translated: CAISDLTLPGELFF. The chain joins TRBV24-1 to TRBJ2-2; unclear D gene. Germline V gene sequence: CDR1 KGHDR, CDR2 SFDVKD. This CDR3 has 14 amino acids.

This clonotype was observed a handful of times. The rearrangement joins TRBV7-9 to TRBJ2-5; 7 bases fit TRBD1. The V gene end was trimmed by 5 bases and the J gene end by 4 bases; junction bases not matched to a gene: 13. The CDR3 has 16 residues. CDR1 SEHNR and CDR2 FQNEAQ come from the germline V gene (reference sequence). Here the CDR3 reads CASSPPPDRVVETQYF. In DNA, the CDR3 is TGTGCCAGCAGCCCACCCCCCGACAGGGTAGTAGAGACCCAGTACTTC.

This clonotype was seen a few times. The chain employs TRBV9 and TRBJ2-5; D might be TRBD1 or TRBD2, each matching 6 bases. The J call may be wrong; the DNA end is better matched by TRBJ2-7. The CDR3 sequence is 15 residues long. The V gene's germline CDR1 is SGDLS and CDR2 YYNGEE. The CDR3 sequence: CASSPGGGTTYEQYF. The DNA for the CDR3 is TGTGCCAGCAGCCCGGGTGGGGGGACAACATACGAGCAGTACTTC.

This clonotype was counted between two and nine times. The chain uses TRBV11-3 and TRBJ2-1; D uncertain. The J call may not be correct, given that the DNA end is closer to TRBJ2-5. The germline gives CDR1 SGHNT, CDR2 YENEEA. The CDR3 sequence is 15 residues long. CDR3 sequence: CASSFQLGGQETQYF. The CDR3 coding sequence is TGTGCCAGCAGCTTCCAGTTGGGCGGTCAAGAGACCCAGTACTTC.

The chain recombines TRBV24-1 with TRBJ1-2; the match to TRBD1 covers 7 bases. V lost 3 bases to trimming and J lost 6 bases; unmatched junction nucleotides: 15. The CDR3 contains 17 residues. Germline V CDR1 and CDR2: KGHDR, SFDVKD. Here the CDR3 reads CATSDPGQARIHHGYTF. The CDR3 DNA reads as TGTGCCACCAGTGATCCTGGACAGGCCAGGATCCACCATGGCTACACCTTC.

CDR3 protein: CASSQDERPGETQYF. CDR3 DNA: TGTGCCAGCAGCCAAGATGAACGACCTGGAGAGACCCAGTACTTC. This chain uses TRBV3-1 with TRBJ2-5; D uncertain. Germline assignment: CDR1 LGHDT and CDR2 YNNKEL (reference sequence). V was shortened by 0 bases and J by 4 bases, with 12 bases between the two germline ends. CDR3 length: 15 amino acids.

The sample holds a few counts of this clonotype. J is TRBJ2-1 and V is TRBV5-1; D gene ambiguous. V was clipped by 6 bases and J by 4 bases, with 17 bases between them. The germline V gene encodes CDR1 SGHRS and CDR2 YFSETQ. There are 15 residues in the CDR3. CDR3 sequence reads: CASISGVERYNEQFF. Written as DNA, the CDR3 is TGCGCCAGCATCTCTGGGGTTGAGCGTTACAATGAGCAGTTCTTC.

V is TRBV3-1 and J is TRBJ2-5, with 10 bases lining up with TRBD2. The J call may be in error: the DNA end matches TRBJ2-7 better. The germline V gene encodes CDR1 LGHDT and CDR2 YNNKEL (reference sequence). The CDR3 has 16 amino acids. The CDR3 sequence is CASSPSGLAVSYEQYF. The CDR3 nucleotides read TGTGCCAGCAGCCCGAGTGGACTAGCGGTATCCTACGAGCAGTACTTC.

A few counts support this clonotype. Here the CDR3 DNA reads TGTGCCAGCAGCACCCGTAGCGGGAGGCCAATCGAGCAGTACTTC. Protein sequence: CASSTRSGRPIEQYF. The chain is built from TRBV7-9 and TRBJ2-7; TRBD2 matches at 10 bases. The germline CDR1 and CDR2 sequences are SEHNR and FQNEAQ (reference sequence). This CDR3 has 15 residues. With V trimmed by 5 bases and J by 6 bases, 10 bases remained unmatched.

The J gene is TRBJ2-1, the V gene TRBV11-2; TRBD1 matches at 7 bases. The CDR3 runs to 14 residues. Germline trimming cut 5 bases from V and 5 bases from J; bases unmatched to any gene: 6. CDR1 SGHAT and CDR2 FQNNGV come from the germline V gene. The CDR3 here is CASSPWDRHNEQFF. Written as DNA, the CDR3 is TGTGCCAGCAGCCCCTGGGACAGACACAATGAGCAGTTCTTC.